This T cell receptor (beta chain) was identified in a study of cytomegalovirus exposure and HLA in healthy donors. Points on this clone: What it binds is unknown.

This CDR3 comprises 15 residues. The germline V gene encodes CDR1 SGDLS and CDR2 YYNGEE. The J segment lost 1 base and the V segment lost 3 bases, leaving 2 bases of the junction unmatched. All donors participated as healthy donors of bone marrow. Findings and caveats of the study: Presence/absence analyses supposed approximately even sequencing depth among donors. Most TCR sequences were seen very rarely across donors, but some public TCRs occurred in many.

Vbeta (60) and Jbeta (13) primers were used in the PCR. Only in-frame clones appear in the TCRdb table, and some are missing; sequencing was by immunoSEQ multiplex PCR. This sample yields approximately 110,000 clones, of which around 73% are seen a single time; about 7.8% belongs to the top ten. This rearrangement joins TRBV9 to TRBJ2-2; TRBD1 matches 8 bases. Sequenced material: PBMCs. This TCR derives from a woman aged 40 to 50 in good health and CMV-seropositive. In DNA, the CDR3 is TGTGCCAGCAGCGCAGGACAGGGGAACACCGGGGAGCTGTTTTTT. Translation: CASSAGQGNTGELFF.